The rows below give T cell receptor beta chains drawn from one sample of a study of shared clonotypes between healthy human individuals. Produced via immunoSEQ multiplex PCR; TCRdb's table is partial and in-frame only. The sample includes some 1,600,000 clones, 95% to 99% of them seen just once. The sample was naive CD4+ T cells sorted from blood. Source of these receptors: a man aged 30 to 45 in good health. Both conserved end residues are part of each CDR3. The D gene is left open where the match is weak.

CDR3aa,CDR3nt,v_gene,d_gene,j_gene
CAISLDSYGYTF,TGTGCCATCAGCCTCGACAGTTATGGCTACACCTTC,TRBV10-3,.,TRBJ1-2
CASSLFPEGEQYF,TGTGCCAGCAGCTTATTCCCAGAGGGCGAGCAGTACTTC,TRBV7-2,.,TRBJ2-7
CASSAADYNEQFF,TGTGCCAGCAGTGCTGCGGATTACAATGAGCAGTTCTTC,TRBV6-4,.,TRBJ2-1
CASSEGQTRHTIYF,TGTGCCAGCAGTGAGGGGCAGACTCGGCACACCATATATTTT,TRBV6-1,.,TRBJ1-3
CASSLTGAVEVETQYF,TGCGCCAGCAGCTTGACCGGGGCGGTAGAGGTGGAGACCCAGTACTTC,TRBV5-1,.,TRBJ2-5
CASRPRTGGGMETQYF,TGCGCCAGTCGACCCCGGACAGGGGGCGGGATGGAGACCCAGTACTTC,TRBV5-1,TRBD1,TRBJ2-5
CASNSRDRTNNEQFF,TGTGCCAGCAACAGCCGGGACAGGACTAACAATGAGCAGTTCTTC,TRBV7-2,TRBD1,TRBJ2-1
CASSLRPLNEKLFF,TGTGCCAGCAGTTTGAGGCCCCTTAATGAAAAACTGTTTTTT,TRBV28,.,TRBJ1-4
CASTAGTQSYNEQFF,TGTGCCAGCACCGCCGGGACACAATCCTACAATGAGCAGTTCTTC,TRBV5-4,.,TRBJ2-1
CASSEYTGETWGYTF,TGCGCCAGCAGTGAGTATACAGGAGAGACATGGGGCTACACCTTC,TRBV10-2,.,TRBJ1-2
CASRKAVRETQYF,TGTGCCAGCAGGAAGGCAGTTCGGGAGACCCAGTACTTC,TRBV6-5,.,TRBJ2-5
CASSVGDGEYEQYF,TGCGCCAGCAGCGTTGGGGACGGTGAGTACGAGCAGTACTTC,TRBV5-1,.,TRBJ2-7
CASSERVLAGGGSHNEQFF,TGTGCCAGCAGTGAGAGAGTTCTAGCGGGAGGGGGGTCTCACAATGAGCAGTTCTTC,TRBV28,TRBD2,TRBJ2-1